A selection of T cell receptor beta chains follows, all from one sample in a study of T cell responses to AZD1222 COVID-19 vaccine. TCRdb's table, derived via immunoSEQ multiplex PCR, lists solely in-frame clones and lacks some. Of some 100,000 clones in the sample, 87% are singletons; the top ten hold about a tenth. Source: peripheral blood, taken 28 days after the second AZD1222 dose. Source of these receptors: an adult who received the AZD1222 COVID-19 vaccine. The CDR3 runs from the conserved cysteine through the conserved F or W. Each record gives: D gene, J gene, V gene, clone size, CDR3 DNA, CDR3 protein. A D gene is named only where the DNA matches it firmly. Clone size, where shown, is once, few, many, or a class for clones that have expanded.

d_gene: -
j_gene: TRBJ1-1
v_gene: TRBV12-2
abundance: -
CDR3nt: TGTGCAAGTCGCCCAGCTGCGGAAGCTTTCTTT
CDR3aa: CASRPAAEAFF

d_gene: TRBD1
j_gene: TRBJ1-1
v_gene: TRBV12-5
abundance: -
CDR3nt: TGTGCTAGTGGTTTGAACACAGGGGGTGGTACTGAAGCTTTCTTT
CDR3aa: CASGLNTGGGTEAFF

d_gene: TRBD1
j_gene: TRBJ2-3
v_gene: TRBV6-5
abundance: -
CDR3nt: TGTGCCAGCCGGGTAGGCAGGGGGCTTGGAGATACGCAGTATTTT
CDR3aa: CASRVGRGLGDTQYF

d_gene: TRBD2
j_gene: TRBJ2-3
v_gene: TRBV5-4
abundance: -
CDR3nt: TGTGCCAGCAGCTCGGCGGGAGGGCCTACAGATACGCAGTATTTT
CDR3aa: CASSSAGGPTDTQYF

d_gene: -
j_gene: TRBJ2-3
v_gene: TRBV5-1
abundance: -
CDR3nt: TGCGCCAGCAGCTTGGCCTTTATGGGGGTAAGCACAGATACGCAGTATTTT
CDR3aa: CASSLAFMGVSTDTQYF

d_gene: -
j_gene: TRBJ2-7
v_gene: TRBV6-5
abundance: -
CDR3nt: TGTGCCAGCAGTTACAGGGCAGGGGGGCCCTACGAGCAGTACTTC
CDR3aa: CASSYRAGGPYEQYF

d_gene: -
j_gene: TRBJ2-2
v_gene: TRBV3-1/TRBV3-2
abundance: -
CDR3nt: TGTGCCAGCAGCCATGCGTTGGGGGGCCACCTGTACACCGGGGAGCTGTTTTTT
CDR3aa: CASSHALGGHLYTGELFF

d_gene: -
j_gene: TRBJ2-2
v_gene: TRBV5-1
abundance: once
CDR3nt: TGCGCCAGCAGCTTGGATCCTAACACCGGGGAGCTGTTTTTT
CDR3aa: CASSLDPNTGELFF

d_gene: TRBD1
j_gene: TRBJ1-4
v_gene: TRBV4-1
abundance: -
CDR3nt: TGCGCCAGCAGCCAAGATCGCGGACAGGGGTCAACTAATGAAAAACTGTTTTTT
CDR3aa: CASSQDRGQGSTNEKLFF

d_gene: -
j_gene: TRBJ1-2
v_gene: TRBV7-2
abundance: few
CDR3nt: TGTGCCAGCAGCTTCAGGAGACCGCCTCTTAACTATGGCTACACCTTC
CDR3aa: CASSFRRPPLNYGYTF

d_gene: -
j_gene: TRBJ1-1
v_gene: TRBV11-1
abundance: -
CDR3nt: TGTGCCAGCAGCTTGGGACGGGACACTGAAGCTTTCTTT
CDR3aa: CASSLGRDTEAFF

d_gene: TRBD2
j_gene: TRBJ2-7
v_gene: TRBV30
abundance: -
CDR3nt: TGTGCCTGGAGTGTCGGCTGGACTAGCGGGACCCTGACCTACGAGCAGTACTTC
CDR3aa: CAWSVGWTSGTLTYEQYF

d_gene: -
j_gene: TRBJ1-2
v_gene: TRBV10-3
abundance: -
CDR3nt: TGTGCCGCCAAAAAGGGGCAGCCTAACTATGGCTACACCTTC
CDR3aa: CAAKKGQPNYGYTF

d_gene: TRBD2
j_gene: TRBJ2-5
v_gene: TRBV3-1/TRBV3-2
abundance: -
CDR3nt: TGTGCCAGCAGCCTTGGACTAGCGGGCCTGTACCAAGAGACCCAGTACTTC
CDR3aa: CASSLGLAGLYQETQYF

d_gene: -
j_gene: TRBJ1-3
v_gene: TRBV30
abundance: few
CDR3nt: TGTGCCTGGAGTCCCGGACCCAGCTCTGGAAACACCATATATTTT
CDR3aa: CAWSPGPSSGNTIYF

d_gene: TRBD2
j_gene: TRBJ2-1
v_gene: TRBV18
abundance: -
CDR3nt: TGTGCCAGCTCACCACTATCTAGCGGGATGGTAACTTACAATGAGCAGTTCTTC
CDR3aa: CASSPLSSGMVTYNEQFF

d_gene: -
j_gene: TRBJ2-7
v_gene: TRBV28
abundance: -
CDR3nt: TGTGCCAGCAGTTTTATTCAGGATTCCTACGAGCAGTACTTC
CDR3aa: CASSFIQDSYEQYF

d_gene: TRBD1
j_gene: TRBJ1-1
v_gene: TRBV7-3
abundance: -
CDR3nt: TGTGCCAGCAGCTTAATGTCAGGGGGCGAGACTGAAGCTTTCTTT
CDR3aa: CASSLMSGGETEAFF

d_gene: -
j_gene: TRBJ2-3
v_gene: TRBV7-9
abundance: -
CDR3nt: TGTGCCAGCAGCTTACAGGCCAGCAAGACAGATACGCAGTATTTT
CDR3aa: CASSLQASKTDTQYF

d_gene: -
j_gene: TRBJ1-5
v_gene: TRBV10-2
abundance: -
CDR3nt: TGCGCCAGCGCCCTGCCGGGAGATCAGCCCCAGCATTTT
CDR3aa: CASALPGDQPQHF

d_gene: TRBD2
j_gene: TRBJ2-7
v_gene: TRBV4-2
abundance: -
CDR3nt: TGTGCCAGCAGCCAAGATCGGGCGGAGACTAGCGGGGGAAGCTCCTACGAGCAGTACTTC
CDR3aa: CASSQDRAETSGGSSYEQYF

d_gene: -
j_gene: TRBJ2-5
v_gene: TRBV24-1
abundance: -
CDR3nt: TGTGCCACCAGTGGGTCCGGAAATTGGGCAATTCAAGAGACCCAGTACTTC
CDR3aa: CATSGSGNWAIQETQYF

d_gene: -
j_gene: TRBJ1-5
v_gene: TRBV6-1
abundance: -
CDR3nt: TGTGCCAGCAGTGAATTCCGGCAGGGCAATTCTTATAGCAATCAGCCCCAGCATTTT
CDR3aa: CASSEFRQGNSYSNQPQHF

d_gene: -
j_gene: TRBJ2-2
v_gene: TRBV13
abundance: -
CDR3nt: TGTGCCAGCAGTTCCACTAGCCAGCGGGCATCTTCCGGGGAGCTGTTTTTT
CDR3aa: CASSSTSQRASSGELFF

d_gene: TRBD1
j_gene: TRBJ1-5
v_gene: TRBV10-3
abundance: -
CDR3nt: TGTGCCATCAGCGAGGACAGGGCTTATAAGCCCCAGCATTTT
CDR3aa: CAISEDRAYKPQHF

d_gene: TRBD2
j_gene: TRBJ2-1
v_gene: TRBV28
abundance: -
CDR3nt: TGTGCCAGCAGTTTGCAACGGGAGGGCCCCGATGAGCAGTTCTTC
CDR3aa: CASSLQREGPDEQFF

d_gene: -
j_gene: TRBJ1-1
v_gene: TRBV27
abundance: few
CDR3nt: TGTGCCAGCAGTTTATCGCTGATAAACACTGAAGCTTTCTTT
CDR3aa: CASSLSLINTEAFF

d_gene: -
j_gene: TRBJ2-5
v_gene: TRBV11-2
abundance: -
CDR3nt: TGTGCCAGCAGCCCGACGGGGTTCAAAGGAGAGACCCAGTACTTC
CDR3aa: CASSPTGFKGETQYF

d_gene: -
j_gene: TRBJ1-1
v_gene: TRBV2
abundance: few
CDR3nt: TGTGCCAGCGGGTCGCAGGATGAGACTGAAGCTTTCTTT
CDR3aa: CASGSQDETEAFF

d_gene: -
j_gene: TRBJ2-7
v_gene: TRBV9
abundance: -
CDR3nt: TGTGCCAGCAGCGTAGGGCAGGACCTCTACGAGCAGTACTTC
CDR3aa: CASSVGQDLYEQYF

d_gene: TRBD1
j_gene: TRBJ2-7
v_gene: TRBV5-1
abundance: once
CDR3nt: TGCGCCAGCAGCTTGAAGGGGGCGCAGTACGAGCAGTACTTC
CDR3aa: CASSLKGAQYEQYF

d_gene: TRBD2
j_gene: TRBJ2-3
v_gene: TRBV9
abundance: -
CDR3nt: TGTGCCAGCAGCGTAGACCCCGGACTAGTCACAGATACGCAGTATTTT
CDR3aa: CASSVDPGLVTDTQYF

d_gene: -
j_gene: TRBJ1-6
v_gene: TRBV5-1
abundance: -
CDR3nt: TGCGCCAGCAGAACCCGGAGTAATTCACCCCTCCACTTT
CDR3aa: CASRTRSNSPLHF

d_gene: -
j_gene: TRBJ2-1
v_gene: TRBV14
abundance: once
CDR3nt: TGTGCCAGCAGCCACGGAAATGAGCAGTTCTTC
CDR3aa: CASSHGNEQFF

d_gene: TRBD1
j_gene: TRBJ2-7
v_gene: TRBV19
abundance: -
CDR3nt: TGTGCCAGCCAGACGGGACAGGGGATAGGGGAGCAGTACTTC
CDR3aa: CASQTGQGIGEQYF

d_gene: TRBD2
j_gene: TRBJ2-3
v_gene: TRBV5-1
abundance: -
CDR3nt: TGCGCCAGCAGCTATGGCCGGGAGGCCACAGATACGCAGTATTTT
CDR3aa: CASSYGREATDTQYF

d_gene: -
j_gene: TRBJ1-5
v_gene: TRBV5-8
abundance: -
CDR3nt: TGTGCCAGCAGCTTTGGGGATCAGCCCCAGCATTTT
CDR3aa: CASSFGDQPQHF

d_gene: -
j_gene: TRBJ2-5
v_gene: TRBV2
abundance: -
CDR3nt: TGTGCCAGCCGGAACACTCAAGAGACCCAGTACTTC
CDR3aa: CASRNTQETQYF

d_gene: TRBD1
j_gene: TRBJ1-1
v_gene: TRBV10-3
abundance: -
CDR3nt: TGTGCCGCATTCGACCGGGACAGGGAGGACACTGAAGCTTTCTTT
CDR3aa: CAAFDRDREDTEAFF

d_gene: -
j_gene: TRBJ2-7
v_gene: TRBV3-1/TRBV3-2
abundance: -
CDR3nt: TGTGCCAGCAGCCAACCGTCCGCCAGGGGATACGAGCAGTACTTC
CDR3aa: CASSQPSARGYEQYF

d_gene: -
j_gene: TRBJ1-2
v_gene: TRBV6-2/TRBV6-3
abundance: -
CDR3nt: TGTGCCAGCAGTTACGGTGTGGGTAACTATGGCTACACCTTC
CDR3aa: CASSYGVGNYGYTF

d_gene: -
j_gene: TRBJ1-1
v_gene: TRBV3-1/TRBV3-2
abundance: -
CDR3nt: TGTGCCAGCAGCCAAGAGCCGGGCGCAGGGCTCATGAACACTGAAGCTTTCTTT
CDR3aa: CASSQEPGAGLMNTEAFF

d_gene: -
j_gene: TRBJ1-2
v_gene: TRBV2
abundance: -
CDR3nt: TGTGCCAGCAGTGAACTGGGGGGTGTTCGTGGCTACACCTTC
CDR3aa: CASSELGGVRGYTF

d_gene: TRBD2
j_gene: TRBJ2-2
v_gene: TRBV7-9
abundance: -
CDR3nt: TGTGCCAGCAGACGGACTAGCGGGAACACCGGGGAGCTGTTTTTT
CDR3aa: CASRRTSGNTGELFF

d_gene: -
j_gene: TRBJ2-3
v_gene: TRBV6-5
abundance: -
CDR3nt: TGTGCCAGCAGACCAGGAGTCACTAGCACAGATACGCAGTATTTT
CDR3aa: CASRPGVTSTDTQYF

d_gene: TRBD1
j_gene: TRBJ2-2
v_gene: TRBV24-1
abundance: -
CDR3nt: TGTGCCACCAGTGATAGATCCCAGGGGGCGGTCGGGGAGCTGTTTTTT
CDR3aa: CATSDRSQGAVGELFF

d_gene: TRBD1
j_gene: TRBJ1-2
v_gene: TRBV7-9
abundance: once
CDR3nt: TGTGCCAGCAGCTCGTACCGGGACAGCCGTTCTAACTATGGCTACACCTTC
CDR3aa: CASSSYRDSRSNYGYTF

d_gene: -
j_gene: TRBJ2-7
v_gene: TRBV6-5
abundance: few
CDR3nt: TGTGCCAGCAAGCATGGAGGGGCCGACGAGCAGTACTTC
CDR3aa: CASKHGGADEQYF

d_gene: -
j_gene: TRBJ2-7
v_gene: TRBV29-1
abundance: -
CDR3nt: TGCAGCGTTGAAGATCTGACCTCGGGCCTTTACGAGCAGTACTTC
CDR3aa: CSVEDLTSGLYEQYF

d_gene: TRBD1
j_gene: TRBJ1-1
v_gene: TRBV10-3
abundance: -
CDR3nt: TGTGCCATCAGTGGCCCCGACAGGGTGGAAGCTTTCTTT
CDR3aa: CAISGPDRVEAFF

d_gene: -
j_gene: TRBJ2-2
v_gene: TRBV29-1
abundance: -
CDR3nt: TGCAGCGTTGCCGAGCAGGGTAGGGCCGGGGAGCTGTTTTTT
CDR3aa: CSVAEQGRAGELFF

d_gene: TRBD1
j_gene: TRBJ1-5
v_gene: TRBV5-4
abundance: -
CDR3nt: TGTGCCAGCAGCTTGGATGCAGGGGGAGATCAGCCCCAGCATTTT
CDR3aa: CASSLDAGGDQPQHF

d_gene: -
j_gene: TRBJ2-5
v_gene: TRBV21-1
abundance: -
CDR3nt: TGTGCCAGCAGCAAAAGGAAAGAGACAGGTCCCCCGACCCAGTACTTC
CDR3aa: CASSKRKETGPPTQYF

d_gene: TRBD2
j_gene: TRBJ2-2
v_gene: TRBV7-2
abundance: -
CDR3nt: TGTGCCAGCAGCTTAGCTGGCGGGAGGGTTACCGGGGAGCTGTTTTTT
CDR3aa: CASSLAGGRVTGELFF

d_gene: -
j_gene: TRBJ2-2
v_gene: TRBV24-1
abundance: -
CDR3nt: TGTGCCACCAGTGGCAGGACAACGAACACCGGGGAGCTGTTTTTT
CDR3aa: CATSGRTTNTGELFF

d_gene: TRBD2
j_gene: TRBJ2-7
v_gene: TRBV7-2
abundance: -
CDR3nt: TGTGCCAGCAGCTTAGTAGCGGGGGGAGCCTACGAGCAGTACTTC
CDR3aa: CASSLVAGGAYEQYF

d_gene: -
j_gene: TRBJ1-1
v_gene: TRBV5-5
abundance: -
CDR3nt: TGTGCCAGCAGCTTGTCGGTAGTCATCTTGAACACTGAAGCTTTCTTT
CDR3aa: CASSLSVVILNTEAFF